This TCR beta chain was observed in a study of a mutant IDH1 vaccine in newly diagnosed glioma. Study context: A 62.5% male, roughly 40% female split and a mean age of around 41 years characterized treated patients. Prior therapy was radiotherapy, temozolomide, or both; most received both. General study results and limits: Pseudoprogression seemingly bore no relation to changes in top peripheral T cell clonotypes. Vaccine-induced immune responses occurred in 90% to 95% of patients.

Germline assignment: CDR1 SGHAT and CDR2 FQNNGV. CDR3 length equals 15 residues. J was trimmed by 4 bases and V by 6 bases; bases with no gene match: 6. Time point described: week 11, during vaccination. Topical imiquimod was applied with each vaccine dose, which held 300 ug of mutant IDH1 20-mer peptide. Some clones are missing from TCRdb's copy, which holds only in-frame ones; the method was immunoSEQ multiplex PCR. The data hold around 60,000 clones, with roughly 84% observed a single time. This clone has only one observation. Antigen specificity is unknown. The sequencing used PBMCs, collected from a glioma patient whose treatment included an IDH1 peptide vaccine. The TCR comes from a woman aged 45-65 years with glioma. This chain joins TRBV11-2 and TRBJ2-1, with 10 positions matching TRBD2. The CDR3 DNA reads TGTGCCAGCAGGTACTTAGCGGGGGGTTACAATGAGCAGTTCTTC. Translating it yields CASRYLAGGYNEQFF.